The source of this T cell receptor beta chain is a study of Graves' ophthalmopathy and Graves' hyperthyroidism. Amplified material comprised TCR beta CDR3 regions derived from RNA transcripts. First-round RT-PCR with HTBI primers preceded a second-round multiplex PCR. TCRdb reanalysed the multiplex PCR reads using MiXCR and keeps one entry per CDR3 protein. The sample has 450,000 to 600,000 distinct CDR3 sequences, 35% to 40% seen once. Study results and caveats: Predictions made by the model for ophthalmopathy progression reached roughly 64% sensitivity and approximately 78% specificity.

Clinical symptoms and serum thyroxine were used for diagnosis; TRAb, thyroid ultrasound and orbital computed tomography were also relied on. With regard to this clonotype: Its target is not known.

The origin of this receptor is an adult man with Graves' hyperthyroidism. Sequencing was performed on peripheral blood or thyroid tissue (not recorded which).

CDR3 sequence: CASSFGQGTAGANVLTF. Written as DNA, the CDR3 is TGTGCCAGCAGCTTTGGGCAGGGCACGGCTGGGGCCAACGTCCTGACTTTC. This rearrangement joins TRBV7-8 to TRBJ2-6; TRBD1 might be the D (5 bases). The germline V gene has CDR1 SGHVS and CDR2 FQNEAQ. Trimming shortened V by 3 bases and J by 2 bases, and 14 bases separated the two germline ends. The CDR3 has 17 residues.